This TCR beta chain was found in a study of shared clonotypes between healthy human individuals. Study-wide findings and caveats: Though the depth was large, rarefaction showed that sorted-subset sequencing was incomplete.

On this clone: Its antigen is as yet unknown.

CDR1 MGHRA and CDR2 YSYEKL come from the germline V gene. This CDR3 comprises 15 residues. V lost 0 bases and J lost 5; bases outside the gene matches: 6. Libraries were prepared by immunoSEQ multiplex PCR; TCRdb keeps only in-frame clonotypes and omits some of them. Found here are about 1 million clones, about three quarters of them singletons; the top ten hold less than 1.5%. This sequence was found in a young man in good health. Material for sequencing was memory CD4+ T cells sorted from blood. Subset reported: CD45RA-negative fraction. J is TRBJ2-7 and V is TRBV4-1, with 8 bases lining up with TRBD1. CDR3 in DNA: TGCGCCAGCAGCCAAGAGAGGACAGGGTGGGACGAGCAGTACTTC. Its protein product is CASSQERTGWDEQYF.